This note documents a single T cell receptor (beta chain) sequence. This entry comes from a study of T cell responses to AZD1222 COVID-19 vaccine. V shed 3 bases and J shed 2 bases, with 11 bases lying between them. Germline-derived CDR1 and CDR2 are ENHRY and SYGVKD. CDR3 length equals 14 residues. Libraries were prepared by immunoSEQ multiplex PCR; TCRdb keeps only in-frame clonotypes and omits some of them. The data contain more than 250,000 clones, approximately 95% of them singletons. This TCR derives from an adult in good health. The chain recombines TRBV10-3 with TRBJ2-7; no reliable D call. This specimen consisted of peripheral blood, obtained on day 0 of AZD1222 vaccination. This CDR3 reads CAISDPTGTYEQYF. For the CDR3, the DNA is TGTGCCATCAGTGACCCCACTGGAACCTACGAGCAGTACTTC.